The source of this T cell receptor beta chain is a study of blood T cells in healthy people across ages. Findings and limits, study-wide: Shifts in expanded clonotypes may have been confounded by donor CMV status, which was unknown. TCR beta diversity was tightly associated with the proportion of naive T cells.

Using a J-beta primer mix together with a sample-barcoded 5' primer, a second PCR was run for roughly 7 to 12 cycles. One entry per CDR3 protein results from TCRdb running MiXCR on the 5' RACE reads. The profile shows more than 1.4 million distinct CDR3 sequences, about 40% of them singletons. This clonotype was counted ten times or more. Its antigen remains unknown. Germline CDR1 reads SGHTA; CDR2 reads FQGNSA. The CDR3 is made up of 14 amino acids. V shed 1 base and J 4 bases; nucleotides not matched to a gene: 3. Isolated per sample were at least 6.5 million PBMCs. The source is a woman between 18 and 29 years old in good health. The specimen was blood. The chain combines TRBV7-2 with TRBJ2-5; the match to TRBD2 covers 7 bases. DNA of the CDR3: TGTGCCAGCAGCTTAGTGGCTAGCGGAGAGACCCAGTACTTC. It specifies CASSLVASGETQYF.